This TCR beta chain is from a study of blood T cell repertoires in COVID-19. TCRdb keeps only in-frame clones here, not all; method: immunoSEQ multiplex PCR. Of around 200,000 clones listed, 65% to 90% are singletons. Individuals in the exposed group had encountered a COVID-19 case within 2 weeks preceding study entry. The CDR3 is made up of 13 amino acids. Per germline, CDR1 SGHTS and CDR2 YDEGEE. Trimming pared 0 bases from V and 5 bases from J, leaving 8 bases between. V usage is TRBV5-8 and J usage is TRBJ1-2, with D possibly matching TRBD1 (5 bases). The receptor was isolated from a woman under 40 who had been exposed to COVID-19. The specimen was PBMCs or T cells enriched from blood (not recorded which). The CDR3 sequence: CASSLEGRYGYTF. CDR3 nucleotides: TGTGCCAGCAGCTTGGAGGGGCGATATGGCTACACCTTC.